This is a list of T cell receptor beta chains from one sample in a study of regulatory T cells in long-lasting Graves disease. One entry per CDR3 protein, called by TCRdb with MiXCR from the multiplex PCR reads. The sample contains hundreds of thousands of distinct CDR3 sequences, roughly 16% of which appear only once. The sample was also reused in another study, on T cells in Graves' hyperthyroidism and ophthalmopathy.

Source: peripheral blood mononuclear cells (PBMCs), taken at new diagnosis, from a patient treated with antithyroid drugs. These receptors were obtained from a woman aged 30 to 39 with Graves disease. Each CDR3 is given with its conserved first and last residue. Clone sizes are given selectively: once, few, many, or a class where the clone is expanded.

many	TRBV19	TRBJ2-5	CASSSAGAETQYF
few	TRBV7-2	TRBJ2-1	CASSLVVTGEQFF
few	TRBV20-1	TRBJ2-3	CSARPGMWVQDTQYF
many	TRBV6-2/TRBV6-3	TRBJ2-7	CASTLRGTGGLEQYF
many	TRBV10-3	TRBJ2-5	CAITSGERGNQETQYF
few	TRBV5-1	TRBJ2-1	CASSFPPFGLAGGNEQFF
many	TRBV28	TRBJ2-7	CALGGSRSYEQYF
NA	TRBV20-1	TRBJ1-3	CSARSGNTIYF
many	TRBV2	TRBJ2-6	CASNIIAGDGSGANVLTF
NA	TRBV19	TRBJ2-7	CASSSLGLPPEQYF
few	TRBV29-1	TRBJ2-7	CSVREGEIPEQYF
many	TRBV3-1	TRBJ2-1	CASSSSASDWQFF
many	TRBV4-1	TRBJ1-1	CASSQDMAGAFF
many	TRBV7-2	TRBJ2-5	CASSLMEVQETQYF
few	TRBV5-1	TRBJ1-2	CASSLQDYYGYTF
few	TRBV18	TRBJ2-3	CASSPVEKLNTDTQYF
NA	TRBV30	TRBJ2-5	CAWRGQAPGETQYF
few	TRBV29-1	TRBJ2-1	CSVELAGGNNEQFF
NA	TRBV30	TRBJ2-2	CAWSLMGNTGELFF
few	TRBV29-1	TRBJ2-1	CSGGVSGMGEQFF
NA	TRBV7-3	TRBJ2-7	CASSSGRTAAHEQYF
many	TRBV7-9	TRBJ1-2	CASSLQLANYGYTF
many	TRBV20-1	TRBJ2-2	CSATPGGVTGELFF
many	TRBV27	TRBJ1-1	CASSTPTTGAGTEAFF
many	TRBV11-2	TRBJ2-1	CASSFRGFASWDNEQFF
few	TRBV27	TRBJ2-1	CASSLYYSNNEQFF
few	TRBV14	TRBJ2-7	CASSRSSEYEQYF
many	TRBV7-8	TRBJ2-5	CASSAGAGTQYF
NA	TRBV24-1	TRBJ2-1	CATSDPGYEQFF
many	TRBV28	TRBJ2-2	CASSSGRTNTGELFF
few	TRBV30	TRBJ2-3	CAWGVTLASTDTQYF
many	TRBV6-2/TRBV6-3	TRBJ2-1	CASTGNGAGVFVNEQFF
few	TRBV7-9	TRBJ1-1	CASSLGNAEAFF
many	TRBV6-1	TRBJ1-2	CASSEGGIGYTF
few	TRBV5-4	TRBJ2-7	CASSLAPGGMDEQYF
NA	TRBV24-1	TRBJ2-3	CATSDDRRSDTQYF
NA	TRBV7-9	TRBJ2-3	CAPGREGSGDTQYF
few	TRBV19	TRBJ1-1	CASSIGTARNTEAFF
few	TRBV14	TRBJ1-6	CASSQDLGEIGSPLHF
few	TRBV3-1	TRBJ2-1	CASSLMQSSSYNEQFF
many	TRBV18	TRBJ2-3	CASSPPVRTDTQYF
NA	TRBV27	TRBJ2-5	CASSLKTAKETQYF
many	TRBV6-1	TRBJ1-6	CASSEGTENSPLHF
few	TRBV6-5	TRBJ2-5	CASSSRDRGAGETQYF
many	TRBV7-2	TRBJ1-1	CASRPDRGSHTEAFF
few	TRBV3-1	TRBJ2-2	CASSQGGATGELFF
many	TRBV7-9	TRBJ1-2	CASSPDNYGYTF
many	TRBV29-1	TRBJ2-3	CSVESGQGVTDTQYF
few	TRBV18	TRBJ2-1	CASYIGTGGYNEQFF
NA	TRBV4-2	TRBJ2-1	CASSPSLAGGEHNEQFF
many	TRBV27	TRBJ2-1	CASSLGGGFANEQFF
many	TRBV24-1	TRBJ1-2	CATSDRGTGGRGYTF
NA	TRBV20-1	TRBJ2-1	CSASRPGGGFNEQFF